Below, 5 T cell receptor beta chains from the same sample are listed, as sequenced in a study of OX40 agonist ivuxolimab in advanced cancers. Sequencing used immunoSEQ multiplex PCR; TCRdb keeps in-frame clones, though not all of them. This table holds fewer than 120,000 clones, approximately 89% found once. This material consisted of CD4+ or CD8+ T cells sorted from blood, taken in a trial of the OX40 agonist ivuxolimab. The source of these receptors is an adult with an advanced solid tumor such as melanoma, head and neck, liver or kidney cancer.

V and J are TRBV7-2 and TRBJ1-6; weak D call: TRBD1 (5 bases). The CDR3 covers 16 residues. V lost 1 base to trimming and J lost 6 bases, with 13 bases between them. Per germline, CDR1 SGHTA and CDR2 FQGNSA. CDR3 DNA sequence: TGTGCCAGCAGCTTAGATGGGGCAGCTAGTAATTCACCCCTCCACTTT. This encodes CASSLDGAASNSPLHF.

This chain links TRBV2 with TRBJ1-2; 8 positions agree with TRBD1. Trimming took 3 bases from V and 9 from J; bases not matched to a gene: 12. The CDR3 sequence is 15 residues long. Germline-derived CDR1 and CDR2 are SNHLY and FYNNEI. The CDR3 DNA sequence: TGTGCCAGCAGTGATCGACAGGGGATTCCTTATCGCTACACCTTC. Its translation is CASSDRQGIPYRYTF.

V usage is TRBV10-3 and J usage is TRBJ2-1, with 9 bases matching TRBD2. Looked up from germline, CDR1 is ENHRY and CDR2 is SYGVKD. Trimming at V came to 7 bases and at J to 7 bases, leaving 11 bases not matched to a gene. The CDR3 length is 15 residues. This CDR3 is CAINLGSGSRNEQFF. The CDR3 nucleotides are TGTGCCATCAACTTGGGTAGCGGGAGTAGGAATGAGCAGTTCTTC.

The J gene is TRBJ2-7, the V gene TRBV5-5, with TRBD1 matching 10 bases. This CDR3 is 14 amino acids long. CDR1 and CDR2 (germline): SGHKS, YYEKEE (reference sequence). V trimming: 3 bases; J trimming: 7 bases; junction bases outside the gene matches: 7. CDR3 sequence (DNA): TGTGCCAGCAGCTCTATGACAGGGGGCTTGGAGCAGTACTTC. Amino acid sequence: CASSSMTGGLEQYF.

The chain links TRBV21-1 to TRBJ2-7; the table's D gene call, TRBD2, was not cross checked with the DNA. TRBV21-1 is reported as a pseudogene. The length of the CDR3 is 17 residues. CDR3 region: CASSIPVWRDFYYEQYF. The DNA for the CDR3 is TGTGCCAGCAGCATTCCCGTTTGGCGGGACTTCTACTACGAGCAGTACTTC.